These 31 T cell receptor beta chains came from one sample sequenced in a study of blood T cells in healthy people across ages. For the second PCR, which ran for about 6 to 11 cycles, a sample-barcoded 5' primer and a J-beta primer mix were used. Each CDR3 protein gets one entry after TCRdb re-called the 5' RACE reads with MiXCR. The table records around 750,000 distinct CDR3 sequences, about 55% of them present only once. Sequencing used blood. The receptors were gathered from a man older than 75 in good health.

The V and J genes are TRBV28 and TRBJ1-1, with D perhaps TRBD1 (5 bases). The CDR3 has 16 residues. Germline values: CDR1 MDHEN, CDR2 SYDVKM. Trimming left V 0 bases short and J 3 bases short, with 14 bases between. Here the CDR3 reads CASSLWGGTEDTEAFF. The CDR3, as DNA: TGTGCCAGCAGTTTATGGGGGGGGACCGAGGACACTGAAGCTTTCTTT.

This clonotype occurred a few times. CDR3 protein: CASSLVQGQDNEQFF. The DNA for the CDR3 is TGCGCCAGCAGCTTGGTGCAGGGGCAGGACAATGAGCAGTTCTTC. The J gene is TRBJ2-1, the V gene TRBV5-1, with a possible D match to TRBD1 (6 bases). V was clipped by 0 bases and J by 5 bases, with 12 bases between them. Germline V gives CDR1 SGHRS, CDR2 YFSETQ. There are 15 residues in the CDR3. Supplemented by reference TRBV5-1 and TRBJ2-1, the full variable domain reads KAGVTQTPRYLIKTRGQQVTLSCSPISGHRSVSWYQQTPGQGLQFLFEYFSETQRNKGNFPGRFSGRQFSNSRSEMNVSTLELGDSALYLCASSLVQGQDNEQFFGPGTRLTVL.

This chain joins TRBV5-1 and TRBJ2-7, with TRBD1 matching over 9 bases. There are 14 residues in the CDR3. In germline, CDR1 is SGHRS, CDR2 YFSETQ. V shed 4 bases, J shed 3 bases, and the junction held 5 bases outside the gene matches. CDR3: CASSGRTGDYEQYF. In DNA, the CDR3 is TGCGCCAGCAGCGGCCGGACAGGGGACTACGAGCAGTACTTC.

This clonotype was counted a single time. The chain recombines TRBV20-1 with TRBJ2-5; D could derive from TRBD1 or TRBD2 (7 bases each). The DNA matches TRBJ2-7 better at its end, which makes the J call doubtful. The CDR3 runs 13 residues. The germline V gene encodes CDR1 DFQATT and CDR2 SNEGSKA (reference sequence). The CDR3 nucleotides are TGCAGTGCCCATAACAGGGGAGGGAGCGAGCAGTACTTC. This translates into CSAHNRGGSEQYF.

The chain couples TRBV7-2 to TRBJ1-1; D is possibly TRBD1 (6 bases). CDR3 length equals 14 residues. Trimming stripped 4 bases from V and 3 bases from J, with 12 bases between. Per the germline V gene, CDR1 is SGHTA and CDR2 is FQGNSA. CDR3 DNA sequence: TGTGCCAGCAGCTGGGGGCATTTGGACACTGAAGCTTTCTTT. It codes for CASSWGHLDTEAFF.

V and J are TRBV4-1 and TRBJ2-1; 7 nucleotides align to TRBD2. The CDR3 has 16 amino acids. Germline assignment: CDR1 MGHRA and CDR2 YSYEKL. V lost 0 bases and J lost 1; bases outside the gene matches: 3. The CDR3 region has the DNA TGCGCCAGCAGCCAAGATAATAGCGGGTCCTACAATGAGCAGTTCTTC. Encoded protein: CASSQDNSGSYNEQFF.

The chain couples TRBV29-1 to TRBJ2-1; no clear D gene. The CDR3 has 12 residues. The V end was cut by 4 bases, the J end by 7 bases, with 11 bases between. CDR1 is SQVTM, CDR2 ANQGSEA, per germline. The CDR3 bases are TGCAGCGTTGTTCTGGGATGGAATGAGCAGTTCTTC. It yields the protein CSVVLGWNEQFF.

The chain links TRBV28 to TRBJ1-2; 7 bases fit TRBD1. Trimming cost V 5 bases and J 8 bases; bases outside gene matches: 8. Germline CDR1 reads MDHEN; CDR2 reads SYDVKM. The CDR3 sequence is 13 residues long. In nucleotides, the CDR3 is TGTGCCAGCAGTGCAGACAGGGTACGCGGCTACACCTTC. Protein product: CASSADRVRGYTF.

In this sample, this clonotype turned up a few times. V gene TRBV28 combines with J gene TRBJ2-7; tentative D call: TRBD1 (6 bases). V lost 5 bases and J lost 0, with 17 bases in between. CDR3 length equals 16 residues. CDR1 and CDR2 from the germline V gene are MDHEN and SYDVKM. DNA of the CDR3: TGTGCCAGCAGTCCTACCGGGTCAGGGGACTCCTACGAGCAGTACTTC. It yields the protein CASSPTGSGDSYEQYF.

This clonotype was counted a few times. For the CDR3, the DNA is TGTGCCAGCAGCCCCGGCCCGAATGAGCAGTTCTTC. It codes for CASSPGPNEQFF. V is TRBV12-3 or TRBV12-4 and J is TRBJ2-1; D gene unclear. V lost 6 bases, J lost 7 bases, and 10 bases lay in between. The CDR3 sequence is 12 residues long.

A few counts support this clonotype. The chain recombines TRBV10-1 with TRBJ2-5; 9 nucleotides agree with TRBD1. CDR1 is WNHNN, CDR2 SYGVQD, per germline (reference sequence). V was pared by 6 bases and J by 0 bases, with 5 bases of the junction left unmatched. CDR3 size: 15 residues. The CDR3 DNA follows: TGCGCCAGCAGCGCCGGGACAGGGAACCAAGAGACCCAGTACTTC. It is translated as CASSAGTGNQETQYF.

The CDR3: CASSPILATDTQYF. In DNA form, the CDR3 reads TGTGCCAGCTCACCAATACTAGCGACAGATACGCAGTATTTT. V gene TRBV18 combines with J gene TRBJ2-3, with 7 nucleotides matching TRBD2. With 2 bases clipped from V and 3 bases from J, the junction kept 2 bases outside the gene matches. The CDR3 is made up of 14 amino acids. Germline V gene sequence: CDR1 KGHSH, CDR2 LQKENI.

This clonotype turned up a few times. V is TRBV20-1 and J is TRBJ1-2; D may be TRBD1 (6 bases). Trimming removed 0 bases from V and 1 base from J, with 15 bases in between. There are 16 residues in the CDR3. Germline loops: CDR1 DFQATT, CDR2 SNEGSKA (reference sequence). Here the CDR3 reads CSARDQSHRDNYGYTF. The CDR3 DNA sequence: TGCAGTGCTAGAGACCAGTCGCACAGGGATAACTATGGCTACACCTTC.

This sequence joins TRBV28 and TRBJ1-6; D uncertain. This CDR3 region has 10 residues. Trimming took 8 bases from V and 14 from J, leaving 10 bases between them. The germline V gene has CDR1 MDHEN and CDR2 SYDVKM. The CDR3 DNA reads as TGTGCCAGCGAGGGTATAACCCTCCACTTT. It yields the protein CASEGITLHF.

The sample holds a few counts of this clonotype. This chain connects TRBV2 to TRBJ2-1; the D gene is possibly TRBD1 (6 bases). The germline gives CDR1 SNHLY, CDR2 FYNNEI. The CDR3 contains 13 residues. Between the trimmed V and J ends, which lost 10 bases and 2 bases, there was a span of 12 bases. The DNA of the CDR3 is TGTGCCACCCGGGACAACCCCTACAATGAGCAGTTCTTC. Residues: CATRDNPYNEQFF.

Here the CDR3 DNA reads TGTGCCAGCAGCCAAGAGCTTGGGGGCGAGGGGACCCAGTACTTC. Translation gives CASSQELGGEGTQYF. This chain joins TRBV3-1 and TRBJ2-7; D possibly corresponds to TRBD1 (6 bases). TRBJ2-5 matches the DNA end more closely, so the J call is doubtful. In germline, CDR1 is LGHDT, CDR2 YNNKEL (reference sequence). The CDR3 is 15 amino acids.

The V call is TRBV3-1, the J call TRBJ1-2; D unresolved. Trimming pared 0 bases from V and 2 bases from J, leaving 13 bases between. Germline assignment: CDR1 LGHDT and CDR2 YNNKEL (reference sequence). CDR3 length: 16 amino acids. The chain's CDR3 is CASSQDFRLKNYGYTF. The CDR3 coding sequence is TGTGCCAGCAGCCAAGATTTCAGACTGAAGAACTATGGCTACACCTTC.

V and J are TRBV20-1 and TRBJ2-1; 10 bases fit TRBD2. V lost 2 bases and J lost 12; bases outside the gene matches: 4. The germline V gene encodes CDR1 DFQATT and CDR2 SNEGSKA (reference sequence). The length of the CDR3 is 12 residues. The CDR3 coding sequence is TGCAGTGCTAGACTAGCGGGAGCCAGGCAGTTCTTC. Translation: CSARLAGARQFF.

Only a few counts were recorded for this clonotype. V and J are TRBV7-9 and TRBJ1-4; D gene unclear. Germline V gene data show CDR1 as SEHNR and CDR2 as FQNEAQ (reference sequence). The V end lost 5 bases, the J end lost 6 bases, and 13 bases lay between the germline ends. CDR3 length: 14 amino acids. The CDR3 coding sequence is TGTGCCAGCAGCCCCGACAAACTAGATGAAAAACTGTTTTTT. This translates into CASSPDKLDEKLFF.

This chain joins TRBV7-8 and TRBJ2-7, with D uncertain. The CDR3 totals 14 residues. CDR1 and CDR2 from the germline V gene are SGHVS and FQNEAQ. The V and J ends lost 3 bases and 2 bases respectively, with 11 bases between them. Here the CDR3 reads CASSFHGSPYEQYF. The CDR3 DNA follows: TGTGCCAGCAGCTTCCACGGGTCGCCCTACGAGCAGTACTTC.

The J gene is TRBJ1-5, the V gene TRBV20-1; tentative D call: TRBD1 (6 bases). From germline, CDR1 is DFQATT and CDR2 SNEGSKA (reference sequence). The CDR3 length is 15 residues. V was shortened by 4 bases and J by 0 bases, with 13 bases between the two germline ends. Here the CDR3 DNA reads TGCAGTGCTATCATACAGGGAAATAGCAATCAGCCCCAGCATTTT. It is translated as CSAIIQGNSNQPQHF.

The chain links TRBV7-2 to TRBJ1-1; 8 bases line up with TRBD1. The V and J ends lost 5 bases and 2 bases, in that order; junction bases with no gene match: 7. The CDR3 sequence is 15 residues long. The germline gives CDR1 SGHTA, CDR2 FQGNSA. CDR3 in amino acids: CASSQTRGPNTEAFF. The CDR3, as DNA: TGTGCCAGCAGCCAGACCAGGGGGCCTAACACTGAAGCTTTCTTT.

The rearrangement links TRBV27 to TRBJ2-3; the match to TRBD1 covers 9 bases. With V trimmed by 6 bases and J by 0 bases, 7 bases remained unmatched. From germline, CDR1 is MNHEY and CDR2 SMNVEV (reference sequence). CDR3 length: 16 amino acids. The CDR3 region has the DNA TGTGCCAGCAGCCGAAGGGGACAGGGAAGCACAGATACGCAGTATTTT. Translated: CASSRRGQGSTDTQYF.

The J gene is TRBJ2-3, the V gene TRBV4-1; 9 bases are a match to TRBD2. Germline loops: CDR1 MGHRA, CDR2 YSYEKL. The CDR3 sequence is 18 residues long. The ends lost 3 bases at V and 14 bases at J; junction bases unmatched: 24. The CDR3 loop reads CASSQGLAGQRGHRYAYF. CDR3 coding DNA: TGCGCCAGCAGCCAGGGTCTAGCGGGGCAGCGGGGGCACAGATACGCGTATTTT.

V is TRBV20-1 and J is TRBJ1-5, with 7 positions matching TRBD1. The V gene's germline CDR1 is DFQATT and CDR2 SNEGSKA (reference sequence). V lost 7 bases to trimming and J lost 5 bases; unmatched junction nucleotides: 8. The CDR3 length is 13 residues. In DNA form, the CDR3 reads TGCAGTGGCTCACAGGGGACGGATCAGCCCCAGCATTTT. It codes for CSGSQGTDQPQHF.

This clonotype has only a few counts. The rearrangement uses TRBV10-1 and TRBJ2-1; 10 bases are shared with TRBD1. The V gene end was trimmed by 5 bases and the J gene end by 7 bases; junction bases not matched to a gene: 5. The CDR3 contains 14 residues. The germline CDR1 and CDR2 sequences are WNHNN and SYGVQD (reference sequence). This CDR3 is CASSSGQGRNEQFF. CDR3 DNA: TGCGCCAGCAGTTCGGGACAGGGGAGGAATGAGCAGTTCTTC.

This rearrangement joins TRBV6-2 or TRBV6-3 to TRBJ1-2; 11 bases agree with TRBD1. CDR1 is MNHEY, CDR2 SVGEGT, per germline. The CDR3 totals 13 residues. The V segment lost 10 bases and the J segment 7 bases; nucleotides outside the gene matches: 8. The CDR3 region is CATLGQGALGYTF. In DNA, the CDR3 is TGTGCCACCCTAGGACAGGGGGCGCTTGGCTACACCTTC.

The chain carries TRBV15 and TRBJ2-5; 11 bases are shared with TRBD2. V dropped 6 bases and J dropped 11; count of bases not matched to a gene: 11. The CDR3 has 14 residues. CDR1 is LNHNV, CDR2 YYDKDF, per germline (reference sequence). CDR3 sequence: CATRDSGRGSEQYF. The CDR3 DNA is TGTGCCACCAGGGATAGCGGGAGGGGTTCTGAGCAGTACTTC.

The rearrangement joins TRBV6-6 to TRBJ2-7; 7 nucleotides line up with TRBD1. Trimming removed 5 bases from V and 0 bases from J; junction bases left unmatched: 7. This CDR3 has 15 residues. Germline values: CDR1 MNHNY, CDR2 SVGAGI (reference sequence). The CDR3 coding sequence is TGTGCCAGCAGTCCTACAGGGGTCGTCTCCTACGAGCAGTACTTC. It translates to CASSPTGVVSYEQYF.

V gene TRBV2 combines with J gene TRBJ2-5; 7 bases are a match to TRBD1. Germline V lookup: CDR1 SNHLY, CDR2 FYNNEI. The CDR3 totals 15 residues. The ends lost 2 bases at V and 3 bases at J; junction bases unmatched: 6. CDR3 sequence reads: CASSETGTAKETQYF. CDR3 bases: TGTGCCAGCAGTGAAACCGGGACAGCCAAAGAGACCCAGTACTTC.

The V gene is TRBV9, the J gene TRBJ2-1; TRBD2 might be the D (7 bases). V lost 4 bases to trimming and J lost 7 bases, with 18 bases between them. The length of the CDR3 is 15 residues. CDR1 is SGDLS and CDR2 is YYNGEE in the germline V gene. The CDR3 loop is CASSKEARGGNEQFF. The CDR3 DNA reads TGTGCCAGCAGCAAGGAGGCAAGGGGGGGGAATGAGCAGTTCTTC.